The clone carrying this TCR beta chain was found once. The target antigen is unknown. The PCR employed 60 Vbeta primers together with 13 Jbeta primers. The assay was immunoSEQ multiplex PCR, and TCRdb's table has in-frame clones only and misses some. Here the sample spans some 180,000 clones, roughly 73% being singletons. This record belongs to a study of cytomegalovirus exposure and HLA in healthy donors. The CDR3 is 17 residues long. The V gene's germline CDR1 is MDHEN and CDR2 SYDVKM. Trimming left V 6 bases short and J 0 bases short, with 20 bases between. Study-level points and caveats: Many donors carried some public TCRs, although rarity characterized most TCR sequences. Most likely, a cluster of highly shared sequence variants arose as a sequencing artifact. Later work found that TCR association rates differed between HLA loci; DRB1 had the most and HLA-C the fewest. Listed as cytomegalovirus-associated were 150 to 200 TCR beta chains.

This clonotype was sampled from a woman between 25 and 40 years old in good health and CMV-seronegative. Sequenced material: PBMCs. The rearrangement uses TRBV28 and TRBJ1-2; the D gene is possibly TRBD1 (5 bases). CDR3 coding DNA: TGTGCCAGCAGCACTTCGGGTCGGGGGGGTTCTAACTATGGCTACACCTTC. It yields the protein CASSTSGRGGSNYGYTF.